Sequencing of this TCR beta chain was carried out in a study of regulatory T cells in long-lasting Graves disease. Study findings and constraints: Persistent cases of Graves' showed reduced TCR diversity relative to newly diagnosed patients. Persistent disease samples used TRBV28, TRBJ1-2 and TRBJ2-5 preferentially.

CDR3-region Arm-PCR and iRepertoire HTBI primers produced the TCR beta libraries. TCRdb re-derived calls from the multiplex PCR reads in MiXCR, one entry per CDR3 protein. The sample includes roughly 500,000 distinct CDR3 sequences, 12% of them seen just once. The table lists this clonotype with many counts. Its antigen is not known. The CDR3 carries no conserved terminal phenylalanine or tryptophan, so it likely arises from a read error. There are 13 residues in the CDR3. The V and J ends lost 2 bases and 7 bases respectively, with 9 bases between them. Germline V gene data show CDR1 as SGHVS and CDR2 as FQNEAQ. Documented time point: newly diagnosed GD, antithyroid drugs for less than 3 months. RNA from PBMCs was the source of the TCR library. The same data also contributed to another study, on T cells in Graves' hyperthyroidism and ophthalmopathy. That work states: Exclusions: uncontrolled infection, other autoimmune disease, pregnancy, lactation. RT-PCR in the first round (using the HTBI primer set) targeted the TCR CDR3.

This sequence originates from a woman aged 25 to 39 with Graves disease. This material consisted of peripheral blood mononuclear cells (PBMCs), taken at new diagnosis, from a patient treated with antithyroid drugs. This chain connects TRBV7-8 to TRBJ1-5, with no clear D. CDR3 coding DNA: TGTGCCAGCAGCTTAAACTCGGGACAGCCCCAGCATCTT. Amino acid sequence: CASSLNSGQPQHL.